This T cell receptor beta chain appears in the sequencing data of a study of blood T cell repertoires in COVID-19. Study in general: Material from acute and convalescent COVID-19 was sourced from the United States, Italy and Spain.

In the authors' methods: Estimates of nucleated cell counts were drawn from the amplification of reference gene primers. The table came from immunoSEQ multiplex PCR; TCRdb's copy has only in-frame clones and leaves some out. That table supplies the V and J calls and clone size; D and trimming were determined from the DNA. The sample carries 150,000 to 200,000 clones, around 90% recorded once. The CDR3 length is 14 residues. Trimming pared 4 bases from V and 6 bases from J, leaving 13 bases between. Germline CDR1 reads ENHRY; CDR2 reads SYGVKD. This sequence originates from a man in his forties or fifties with acute or convalescent COVID-19. This rearrangement joins TRBV10-3 to TRBJ2-1; D might be TRBD1 (7 bases). Sequencing used peripheral blood. CDR3 loop: CAISVAGGSNEQFF. CDR3 coding DNA: TGTGCCATCAGTGTTGCAGGGGGGTCCAATGAGCAGTTCTTC.